This T cell receptor beta chain derives from a study of T cell repertoires in cytomegalovirus infection (dated by TCRdb to about 2019). A note on the overall study: Donor HLA type was relevant to the analysis, as public TCR beta signatures indicated carriage of CMV infection together with the matching HLA type.

Reading the germline V gene gives CDR1 MNHEY and CDR2 SVGAGI. The CDR3 goes from the cysteine to the phenylalanine over 15 residues. Left in the record is the CDR3 DNA by itself, 45 bases read in frame from the first base. Relative to germline, V is 0 bases shorter and J is 2 bases shorter, with 9 bases between their ends. The table lists this clonotype with many counts. Which antigen it targets is not known. One base away there is no much larger clone; base qualities are not given. Results the study describes overall, beyond this receptor: The ex vivo response was dominated by HLA-C-restricted CMV-specific TCR beta clonotypes, which also provided the single most frequent clonotype in two of eight donors. In both this cohort and an independent cohort of some 350 donors, the cumulative frequency of public TCR beta family members distinguished carriers of CMV infection plus the relevant HLA type.

The reads were generated on an Illumina HiSeq 1500. TCRdb's own reprocessing of the public reads used fastp at Q25 and MiXCR and kept productive beta chains. CDR3 protein sequences are deduplicated, and each keeps its most common genes and DNA. In this sample the table shows about 230,000 distinct CDR3 sequences, around 6.6% of which occur a single time. The biggest ten clones account for about 6% of the sample. The chain joins TRBV6-5 to TRBJ2-3; D gene: possibly TRBD2, on 6 matching bases. The sequencing sample was made of PBMCs. The clonotype was recovered from a human donor in good health (CMV status not recorded). Some clones in this sample may be carry-over from other donors' samples. The CDR3 has the sequence CASSYSGGDTDTQYF. DNA sequence: TGTGCCAGCAGTTACTCCGGGGGAGACACAGATACGCAGTATTTT.